This TCR beta chain was recorded in a study of technical replicates of blood from several donors. Germline V gives CDR1 ENHRY, CDR2 SYGVKD. CDR3 size: 13 residues. J was trimmed by 6 bases and V by 7 bases; bases with no gene match: 1. Assay: immunoSEQ multiplex PCR; the TCRdb copy retains only in-frame clones and omits some. The repertoire holds about 83,000 clones, with more than 80% as singletons. Sequencing input: T cells isolated from PBMCs. The chain recombines TRBV10-3 with TRBJ1-4; TRBD1 aligns across 11 bases. This receptor was taken from a human donor in good health. The CDR3 sequence: CAIKGQGDEKLFF. CDR3 nucleotide sequence: TGTGCCATCAAGGGACAGGGGGATGAAAAACTGTTTTTT.